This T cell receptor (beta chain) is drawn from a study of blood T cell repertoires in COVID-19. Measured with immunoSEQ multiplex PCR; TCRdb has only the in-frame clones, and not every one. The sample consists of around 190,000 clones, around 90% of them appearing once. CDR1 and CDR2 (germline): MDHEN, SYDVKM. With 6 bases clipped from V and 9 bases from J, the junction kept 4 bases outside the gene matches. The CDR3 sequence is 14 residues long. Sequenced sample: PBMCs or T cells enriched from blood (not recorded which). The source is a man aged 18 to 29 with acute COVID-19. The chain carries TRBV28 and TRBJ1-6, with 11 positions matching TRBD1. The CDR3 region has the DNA TGTGCCAGCAGCTTCGGACAGGGGGCTTCACCCCTCCACTTT. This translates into CASSFGQGASPLHF.